This entry lists 10 T cell receptor beta chains sequenced from one sample in a study of technical replicates of blood from a few donors (TCRdb year 2017). The library was generated by the immunoSEQ multiplex PCR assay. TCRdb holds this immuneACCESS table with in-frame rearrangements only. Some clones are missing; in checked studies, unresolved V genes explain under half, and the rest has no known cause. Recorded for this sample are approximately 87,000 clones; around 94% of them occurred a single time. The ten top clones hold over 0.25% of the sample. Input material: T cells isolated from PBMCs. These receptors were obtained from a human donor in good health.

This chain connects TRBV5-1 to TRBJ1-2; D perhaps matches TRBD1 (5 bases). The CDR3 extends over 12 amino acids. Germline V CDR1 and CDR2: SGHRS, YFSETQ. Trimming removed 3 bases at V and 7 bases at J, with 10 bases between. Written as DNA, the CDR3 is TGCGCCAGCAGCTCGGGGGAATCTGGCTACACCTTC. It yields the protein CASSSGESGYTF.

The chain carries TRBV6-5 and TRBJ2-2; 7 bases map to TRBD2. This CDR3 spans 12 amino acids. Trimming at V came to 11 bases and at J to 6 bases, leaving 6 bases not matched to a gene. Germline values: CDR1 MNHEY, CDR2 SVGAGI. CDR3 sequence (DNA): TGTGCCGCGAGCGGGGAGGCCGGGGAGCTGTTTTTT. Its protein is CAASGEAGELFF.

This chain links TRBV7-9 with TRBJ1-1; 8 nucleotides align to TRBD1. Germline V gene sequence: CDR1 SEHNR, CDR2 FQNEAQ (reference sequence). The CDR3 contains 12 residues. V dropped 5 bases and J dropped 6; count of bases not matched to a gene: 2. CDR3 loop: CASSPQGAEAFF. The CDR3 DNA is TGTGCCAGCAGCCCACAGGGGGCTGAAGCTTTCTTT. The entire variable domain, with the rest obtained from reference TRBV7-9 and TRBJ1-1, is as follows: DTGVSQNPRHKITKRGQNVTFRCDPISEHNRLYWYRQTLGQGPEFLTYFQNEAQLEKSRLLSDRFSAERPKGSFSTLEIQRTEQGDSAMYLCASSPQGAEAFFGQGTRLTVV.

The gene calls are TRBV9 and TRBJ2-7, with 9 bases fitting TRBD1. The CDR3 is made up of 15 amino acids. Germline CDR1 reads SGDLS; CDR2 reads YYNGEE. J gave up 4 bases and V 3 bases, and 8 bases lay outside the gene matches. Here the CDR3 DNA reads TGTGCCAGCAGCGGACGGACAGGGGAATCATACGAGCAGTACTTC. It translates to CASSGRTGESYEQYF.

The chain carries TRBV2 and TRBJ2-2, with TRBD1 matching 7 bases. This CDR3 region has 15 residues. The germline CDR1 and CDR2 sequences are SNHLY and FYNNEI. J was trimmed by 4 bases and V by 6 bases; bases with no gene match: 8. As DNA, the CDR3 is TGTGCCAGCAGGTCGACAGGGCGAGGCACCGGGGAGCTGTTTTTT. Translation: CASRSTGRGTGELFF.

The rearrangement joins TRBV12-5 to TRBJ2-5; D uncertain. The V end was cut by 3 bases, the J end by 4 bases, with 3 bases between. In germline, CDR1 is LGHNT, CDR2 FRNRAP. The CDR3 extends over 11 amino acids. CDR3 in DNA: TGTGCTAGTGGTTTCTCAGAGACCCAGTACTTC. Its translation is CASGFSETQYF. Complete variable domain (other parts from reference TRBV12-5 and TRBJ2-5): DARVTQTPRHKVTEMGQEVTMRCQPILGHNTVFWYRQTMMQGLELLAYFRNRAPLDDSGMPKDRFSAEMPDATLATLKIQPSEPRDSAVYFCASGFSETQYFGPGTRLLVL.

The chain recombines TRBV15 with TRBJ2-7; a weak D match, TRBD1 (6 bases). Germline CDR1 LNHNV, CDR2 YYDKDF (reference sequence). V dropped 1 base and J dropped 7 bases, with 11 bases sitting between them. The CDR3 has 13 residues. DNA of the CDR3: TGTGCCACCAGCAGAGTACAGGGACAAGAGCAGTACTTC. Its protein is CATSRVQGQEQYF.

The chain couples TRBV19 to TRBJ1-1; tentative D call: TRBD1 (6 bases). V lost 6 bases, J lost 0 bases, and 8 bases lay in between. CDR3 length: 13 amino acids. Germline V gives CDR1 LNHDA, CDR2 SQIVND (reference sequence). The CDR3 DNA reads TGTGCCAGTAGCGGACAGTTGAACACTGAAGCTTTCTTT. Translating gives CASSGQLNTEAFF.

The V and J genes are TRBV29-1 and TRBJ1-1; D perhaps matches TRBD1 (5 bases). Looked up from germline, CDR1 is SQVTM and CDR2 is ANQGSEA. This CDR3 spans 14 amino acids. V was shortened by 4 bases and J by 0 bases, with 12 bases between the two germline ends. This CDR3 reads CSVVGGGLNTEAFF. The DNA for the CDR3 is TGCAGCGTTGTGGGGGGGGGTCTGAACACTGAAGCTTTCTTT.

This chain links TRBV29-1 with TRBJ1-1, with TRBD1 matching over 7 bases. The V and J ends lost 7 bases and 0 bases, in that order; junction bases with no gene match: 2. This CDR3 is built from 12 residues. Germline CDR1 SQVTM, CDR2 ANQGSEA. CDR3 sequence reads: CSGGQLNTEAFF. DNA for the CDR3: TGCAGCGGGGGACAGCTGAACACTGAAGCTTTCTTT.